These 18 T cell receptor beta chains came from one sample sequenced in a study of CD8 T cells in Susac syndrome. RNA was extracted with the RNeasy kit, and a quantity of roughly 0.5 to 1 ug was reverse transcribed using random hexamers. TCRdb used MiXCR to reprocess the immunoSEQ multiplex PCR reads, holding one entry per CDR3 protein. The sample lists approximately 70,000 distinct CDR3 sequences, 95% to 96% seen once, with around 0.11% in the top ten. Sequenced: CD4+ T cells from PBMCs. These receptor sequences come from a human donor with multiple sclerosis.

V is TRBV12-3 or TRBV12-4 and J is TRBJ1-5; 8 nucleotides agree with TRBD1. The ends lost 3 bases at V and 7 bases at J; junction bases unmatched: 5. The CDR3 length is 14 residues. As DNA, the CDR3 is TGTGCCAGCAGTTTGGAGCCAGGGGGCCAGCCCCAGCATTTT. This translates into CASSLEPGGQPQHF.

This rearrangement joins TRBV3-1 to TRBJ1-3; no clear D gene. The V end lost 4 bases, the J end lost 0 bases, and 13 bases lay between the germline ends. The CDR3 has 16 residues. The germline V gene has CDR1 LGHDT and CDR2 YNNKEL (reference sequence). The CDR3 region has the DNA TGTGCCAGCAGCCTACTCTTGAGGAACTCTGGAAACACCATATATTTT. Residues: CASSLLLRNSGNTIYF. The whole variable domain, remainder taken from reference TRBV3-1 and TRBJ1-3, is DTAVSQTPKYLVTQMGNDKSIKCEQNLGHDTMYWYKQDSKKFLKIMFSYNNKELIINETVPNRFSPKSPDKAHLNLHINSLELGDSAVYFCASSLLLRNSGNTIYFGEGSWLTVV.

This chain connects TRBV7-2 to TRBJ2-3; 7 positions agree with TRBD2. Germline-derived CDR1 and CDR2 are SGHTA and FQGNSA. There are 12 residues in the CDR3. V gave up 8 bases and J gave up 4 bases; unmatched junction bases: 3. The DNA for the CDR3 is TGTGCCAGCGGGGGGAGGGCAGATACGCAGTATTTT. Amino acids: CASGGRADTQYF.

The chain carries TRBV20-1 and TRBJ1-6; D unclear. Germline CDR1 DFQATT, CDR2 SNEGSKA (reference sequence). V lost 3 bases and J 0 bases, leaving 9 bases between the germline ends. CDR3 length equals 15 residues. CDR3 in amino acids: CSASEMSSYNSPLHF. CDR3 nucleotides: TGCAGTGCTAGTGAGATGAGCTCCTATAATTCACCCCTCCACTTT.

CDR3 residues: CSVESTYGYTF. The CDR3 coding sequence is TGCAGCGTTGAAAGCACCTATGGCTACACCTTC. This chain joins TRBV29-1 and TRBJ1-2; D gene unclear. This CDR3 spans 11 amino acids. CDR1 and CDR2 from the germline V gene are SQVTM and ANQGSEA. V was pared by 2 bases and J by 4 bases, with 5 bases between.

The genes are TRBV4-1 and TRBJ1-6; D is possibly TRBD1 (5 bases). Germline CDR1 is MGHRA and CDR2 is YSYEKL. The CDR3 length is 15 residues. V was shortened by 7 bases and J by 7 bases, with 17 bases between the two germline ends. The CDR3, as DNA: TGCGCCAGCAACAAAATGGGGGGGGAGAATTCACCCCTCCACTTT. Its translation: CASNKMGGENSPLHF.

This chain joins TRBV21-1 and TRBJ2-7; the table names TRBD2, a call not compared with the DNA. TRBV21-1 is a recognized pseudogene. CDR3 length: 16 residues. CDR3 DNA: TGTGCCAGCAGCTCCACCGGGTCCAGGGCCATTTGGGGGCAGTACTTC. Amino acids: CASSSTGSRAIWGQYF.

V gene TRBV30 combines with J gene TRBJ1-5, with TRBD1 as a possible D gene (5 bases). Trimming pared 2 bases from V and 5 bases from J, leaving 13 bases between. The CDR3 is 14 residues long. CDR1 is GTSNPN, CDR2 SVGIG, per germline (reference sequence). DNA of the CDR3: TGTGCCTGGAGTAACTGGGGGAGTCATCAGCCCCAGCATTTT. This sequence encodes CAWSNWGSHQPQHF. Full variable domain (outside the CDR3, taken from reference TRBV30 and TRBJ1-5): SQTIHQWPATLVQPVGSPLSLECTVEGTSNPNLYWYRQAAGRGLQLLFYSVGIGQISSEVPQNLSASRPQDRQFILSSKKLLLSDSGFYLCAWSNWGSHQPQHFGDGTRLSIL.

The chain couples TRBV12-3 or TRBV12-4 to TRBJ2-7, with a tentative D call TRBD2 (5 bases). The CDR3 runs 15 residues. The V end lost 7 bases, the J end lost 0 bases, and 16 bases lay between the germline ends. The CDR3 region has the DNA TGTGCCAGCACCTTTGGACCGGGGAGCTCCTACGAGCAGTACTTC. It encodes CASTFGPGSSYEQYF.

The chain recombines TRBV7-2 with TRBJ2-5; a possible D gene is TRBD2 (6 bases). Germline-derived CDR1 and CDR2 are SGHTA and FQGNSA. The CDR3 consists of 15 residues. Trimming shortened V by 2 bases and J by 5 bases, and 15 bases separated the two germline ends. The CDR3 sequence: CASSLSTGRGETQYF. The CDR3 bases are TGTGCCAGCAGCTTATCGACCGGGAGAGGGGAGACCCAGTACTTC.

V and J are TRBV4-1 and TRBJ2-7; 8 positions match TRBD1. CDR1 MGHRA and CDR2 YSYEKL come from the germline V gene. Trimming at V came to 1 base and at J to 4 bases, leaving 6 bases not matched to a gene. This CDR3 is built from 15 residues. The CDR3 sequence: CASSQAAGTGYEQYF. CDR3 in DNA: TGCGCCAGCAGCCAAGCCGCCGGGACAGGTTACGAGCAGTACTTC.

The rearrangement uses TRBV7-2 and TRBJ2-7; 7 bases agree with TRBD2. CDR3 length: 15 amino acids. The germline gives CDR1 SGHTA, CDR2 FQGNSA. V dropped 5 bases and J dropped 5; count of bases not matched to a gene: 12. The CDR3, as DNA: TGTGCCAGCAGCCTTTGGACCCTCGGGGGGAACGAGCAGTACTTC. It is translated as CASSLWTLGGNEQYF.

The CDR3 reads CASGGRVSEAFF. CDR3 in DNA: TGTGCCAGCGGGGGTCGGGTATCTGAAGCTTTCTTT. The chain joins TRBV6-5 to TRBJ1-1; tentatively, D is TRBD1 (5 bases). Per germline, CDR1 MNHEY and CDR2 SVGAGI. The CDR3 runs to 12 residues. The V and J ends lost 8 bases and 6 bases respectively, with 13 bases between them.

The rearrangement joins TRBV9 to TRBJ2-2, with a weak D call TRBD1 (5 bases). Per the germline V gene, CDR1 is SGDLS and CDR2 is YYNGEE. V was cut by 6 bases and J by 3 bases, with 12 bases left in between. This CDR3 has 14 amino acids. The CDR3 protein is CASNEQAHTGELFF. CDR3 bases: TGTGCCAGCAATGAACAGGCCCACACCGGGGAGCTGTTTTTT.

This clonotype has a single count. V usage is TRBV20-1 and J usage is TRBJ2-5; 10 nucleotides agree with TRBD2. The CDR3 extends over 14 amino acids. Trimming took 3 bases from V and 5 from J; bases not matched to a gene: 6. Germline V gene sequence: CDR1 DFQATT, CDR2 SNEGSKA (reference sequence). The CDR3 is CSARLAGAGETQYF. CDR3 DNA sequence: TGCAGTGCTAGGCTAGCGGGGGCAGGGGAGACCCAGTACTTC.

This clonotype was seen once. The chain couples TRBV7-2 to TRBJ1-5; 7 bases are shared with TRBD1. CDR1 and CDR2 (germline): SGHTA, FQGNSA. CDR3 length equals 16 residues. Germline trimming cut 5 bases from V and 1 base from J; bases unmatched to any gene: 8. The DNA for the CDR3 is TGTGCCAGCAGCACGACAGGGCAGAGAAGCAATCAGCCCCAGCATTTT. Its protein is CASSTTGQRSNQPQHF. Together with reference TRBV7-2 and TRBJ1-5, the CDR3 gives the full variable domain: GAGVSQSPSNKVTEKGKDVELRCDPISGHTALYWYRQSLGQGLEFLIYFQGNSAPDKSGLPSDRFSAERTGGSVSTLTIQRTQQEDSAVYLCASSTTGQRSNQPQHFGDGTRLSIL.

V is TRBV5-6 and J is TRBJ2-5, with D uncertain. Per the germline V gene, CDR1 is SGHDT and CDR2 is YYEEEE. The CDR3 is 15 residues long. V lost 3 bases to trimming and J lost 0 bases, with 12 bases between them. The chain's CDR3 is CASSSGYTNQETQYF. CDR3 DNA: TGTGCCAGCAGCTCGGGTTACACAAACCAAGAGACCCAGTACTTC.

This clonotype was counted a single time. The chain carries TRBV5-1 and TRBJ2-7, with D uncertain. Germline V gives CDR1 SGHRS, CDR2 YFSETQ. The CDR3 has 13 amino acids. Trimming cost V 7 bases and J 3 bases, with 14 bases left between them. Here the CDR3 reads CASGLNSGYEQYF. The CDR3, as DNA: TGCGCCAGCGGATTAAACTCGGGCTACGAGCAGTACTTC.